The 3 T cell receptor beta chains below all came from one sample that was sequenced in a study of T-cell reconstitution after alpha-beta-depleted transplantation in children. TCRbeta library preparation incorporated unique molecular identifiers. TCRdb re-called the PCR reads through MiXCR, storing one row per CDR3 protein. The sample lists over 450,000 distinct CDR3 sequences, 10% occurring once. The sequenced sample was PBMCs, obtained before TCRalphabeta/CD19-depleted stem cell transplant. All receptors derive from a child aged 2-15 years with inherited bone marrow failure, due to receive a stem cell transplant.

This clonotype was picked up many times. This chain links TRBV20-1 with TRBJ2-5, with TRBD2 matching over 10 bases. Germline CDR1 and CDR2: DFQATT and SNEGSKA (reference sequence). This CDR3 has 12 amino acids. V dropped 6 bases and J dropped 6; count of bases not matched to a gene: 4. DNA for the CDR3: TGCAGTGCCACTAGCGGGACCAAGACCCAGTACTTC. Protein: CSATSGTKTQYF.

In the case of this clonotype: A much larger clone lies a single base off, so this may be a read error. The V call is TRBV27, the J call TRBJ1-5; D remains unclear. The CDR3 covers 14 residues. The V gene lost 1 base and the J gene lost 4 bases, with 8 bases spanning the gap. In germline, CDR1 is MNHEY, CDR2 SMNVEV (reference sequence). The CDR3 loop is CASSLFYVNQPQHF. The DNA of the CDR3 is TGTGCCAGCAGTTTATTCTACGTGAATCAGCCCCAGCATTTT.

This clonotype was counted only a few times. The chain links TRBV20-1 to TRBJ2-7, with D unclear. V was trimmed by 1 base and J by 6 bases, leaving 16 bases between them. Germline CDR1 DFQATT, CDR2 SNEGSKA (reference sequence). The CDR3 length is 14 residues. CDR3 loop: CSARGTTSLLEQYF. CDR3 nucleotides: TGCAGTGCTAGAGGGACCACCTCCCTACTCGAGCAGTACTTC.